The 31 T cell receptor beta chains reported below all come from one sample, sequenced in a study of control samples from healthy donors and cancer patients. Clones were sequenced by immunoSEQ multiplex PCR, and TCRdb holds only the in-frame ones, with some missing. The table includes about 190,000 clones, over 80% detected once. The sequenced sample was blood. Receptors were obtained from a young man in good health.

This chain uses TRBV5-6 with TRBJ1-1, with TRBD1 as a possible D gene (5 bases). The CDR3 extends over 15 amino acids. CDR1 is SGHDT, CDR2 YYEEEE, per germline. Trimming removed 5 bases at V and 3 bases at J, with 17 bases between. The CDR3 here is CASSFGGRGDTEAFF. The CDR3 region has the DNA TGTGCCAGCAGTTTCGGGGGTAGGGGAGACACTGAAGCTTTCTTT.

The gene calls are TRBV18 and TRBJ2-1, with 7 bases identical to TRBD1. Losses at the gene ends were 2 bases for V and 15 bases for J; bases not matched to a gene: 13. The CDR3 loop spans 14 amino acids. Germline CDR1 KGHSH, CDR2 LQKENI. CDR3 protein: CASSPTTGSYLLFF. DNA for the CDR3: TGTGCCAGCTCACCAACGACAGGGTCATATCTTCTGTTCTTC.

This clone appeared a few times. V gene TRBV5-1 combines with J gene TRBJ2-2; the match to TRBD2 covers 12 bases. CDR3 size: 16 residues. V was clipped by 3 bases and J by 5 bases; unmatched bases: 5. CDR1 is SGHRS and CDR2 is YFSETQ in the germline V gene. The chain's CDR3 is CASSSGLAGPTGELFF. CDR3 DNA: TGCGCCAGCAGCTCTGGACTAGCGGGACCTACCGGGGAGCTGTTTTTT.

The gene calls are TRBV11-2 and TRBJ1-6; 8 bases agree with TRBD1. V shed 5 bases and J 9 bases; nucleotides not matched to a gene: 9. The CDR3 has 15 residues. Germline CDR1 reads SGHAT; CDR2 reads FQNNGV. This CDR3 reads CASSPVDRVSSPLHF. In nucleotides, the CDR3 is TGTGCCAGCAGCCCAGTGGACAGGGTGAGTTCACCCCTCCACTTT. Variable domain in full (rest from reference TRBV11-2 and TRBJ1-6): EAGVAQSPRYKIIEKRQSVAFWCNPISGHATLYWYQQILGQGPKLLIQFQNNGVVDDSQLPKDRFSAERLKGVDSTLKIQPAKLEDSAVYLCASSPVDRVSSPLHFGNGTRLTVT.

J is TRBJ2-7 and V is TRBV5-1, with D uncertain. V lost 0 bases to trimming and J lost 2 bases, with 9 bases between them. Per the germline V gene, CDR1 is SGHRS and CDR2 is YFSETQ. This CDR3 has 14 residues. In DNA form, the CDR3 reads TGCGCCAGCAGCTTGGGCCCGGCAACCTACGAGCAGTACTTC. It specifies CASSLGPATYEQYF.

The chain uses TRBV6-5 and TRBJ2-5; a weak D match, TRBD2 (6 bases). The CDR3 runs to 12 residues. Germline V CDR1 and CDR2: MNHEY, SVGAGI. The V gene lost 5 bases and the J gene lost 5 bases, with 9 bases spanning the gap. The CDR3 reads CASSTRGETQYF. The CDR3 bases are TGTGCCAGCAGTACTCGGGGGGAGACCCAGTACTTC.

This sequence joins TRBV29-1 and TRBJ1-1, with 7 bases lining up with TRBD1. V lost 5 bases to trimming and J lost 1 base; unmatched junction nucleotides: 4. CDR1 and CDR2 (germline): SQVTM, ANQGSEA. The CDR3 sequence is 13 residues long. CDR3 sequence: CSVTRQGNTEAFF. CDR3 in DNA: TGCAGCGTTACCCGACAGGGGAACACTGAAGCTTTCTTT. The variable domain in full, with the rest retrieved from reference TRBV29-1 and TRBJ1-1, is SAVISQKPSRDICQRGTSLTIQCQVDSQVTMMFWYRQQPGQSLTLIATANQGSEATYESGFVIDKFPISRPNLTFSTLTVSNMSPEDSSIYLCSVTRQGNTEAFFGQGTRLTVV.

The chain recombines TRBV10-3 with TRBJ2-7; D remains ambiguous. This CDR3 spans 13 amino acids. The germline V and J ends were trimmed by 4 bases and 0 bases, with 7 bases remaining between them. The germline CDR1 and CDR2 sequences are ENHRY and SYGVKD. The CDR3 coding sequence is TGTGCCATCAGTGTTGAGTCCTCCTACGAGCAGTACTTC. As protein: CAISVESSYEQYF.

Here the CDR3 reads CASSLYYRTPDAGNTIYF. CDR3 in DNA: TGTGCCAGCAGCTTATATTACAGGACACCCGATGCCGGAAACACCATATATTTT. This rearrangement joins TRBV7-2 to TRBJ1-3; maybe TRBD1 (5 bases). The germline V gene has CDR1 SGHTA and CDR2 FQGNSA. CDR3 size: 18 residues. Trimming stripped 2 bases from V and 4 bases from J, with 21 bases between.

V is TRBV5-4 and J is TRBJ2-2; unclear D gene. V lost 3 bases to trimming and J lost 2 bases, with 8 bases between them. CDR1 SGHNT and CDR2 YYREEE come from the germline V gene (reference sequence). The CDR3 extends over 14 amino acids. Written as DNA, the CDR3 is TGTGCCAGCAGCTCCCTCCAAAACACCGGGGAGCTGTTTTTT. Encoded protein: CASSSLQNTGELFF.

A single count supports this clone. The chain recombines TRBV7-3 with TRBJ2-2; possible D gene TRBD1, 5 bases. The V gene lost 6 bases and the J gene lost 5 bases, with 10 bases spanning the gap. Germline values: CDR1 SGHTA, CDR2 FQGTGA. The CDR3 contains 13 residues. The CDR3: CASRISGTGELFF. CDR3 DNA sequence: TGTGCCAGCAGGATATCAGGGACCGGGGAGCTGTTTTTT.

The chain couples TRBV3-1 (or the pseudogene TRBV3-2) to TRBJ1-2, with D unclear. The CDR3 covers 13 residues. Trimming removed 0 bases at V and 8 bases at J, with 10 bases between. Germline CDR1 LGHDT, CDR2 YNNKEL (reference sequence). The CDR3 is CASSQDFEGGYTF. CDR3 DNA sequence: TGTGCCAGCAGCCAAGATTTTGAAGGAGGCTACACCTTC.

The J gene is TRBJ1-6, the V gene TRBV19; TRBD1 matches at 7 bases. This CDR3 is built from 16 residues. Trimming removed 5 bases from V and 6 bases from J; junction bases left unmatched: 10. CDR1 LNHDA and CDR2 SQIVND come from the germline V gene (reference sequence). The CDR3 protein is CASSVTSGTVNSPLHF. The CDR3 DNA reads TGTGCCAGTAGTGTAACTTCCGGGACAGTTAATTCACCCCTCCACTTT.

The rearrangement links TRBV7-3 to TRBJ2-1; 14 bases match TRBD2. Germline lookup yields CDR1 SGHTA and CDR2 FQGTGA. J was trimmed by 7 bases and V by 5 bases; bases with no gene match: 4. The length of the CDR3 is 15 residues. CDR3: CASSPRTSGGNEQFF. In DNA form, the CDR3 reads TGTGCCAGCAGCCCAAGGACTAGCGGGGGGAATGAGCAGTTCTTC.

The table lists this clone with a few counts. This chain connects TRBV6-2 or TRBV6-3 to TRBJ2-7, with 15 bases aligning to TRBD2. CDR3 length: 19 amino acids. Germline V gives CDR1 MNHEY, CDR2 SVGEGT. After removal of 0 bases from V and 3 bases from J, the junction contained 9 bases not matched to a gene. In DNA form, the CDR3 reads TGTGCCAGCAGTTACTCAGGGACTAGCGGGGGGTTTTCGGTCTACGAGCAGTACTTC. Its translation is CASSYSGTSGGFSVYEQYF.

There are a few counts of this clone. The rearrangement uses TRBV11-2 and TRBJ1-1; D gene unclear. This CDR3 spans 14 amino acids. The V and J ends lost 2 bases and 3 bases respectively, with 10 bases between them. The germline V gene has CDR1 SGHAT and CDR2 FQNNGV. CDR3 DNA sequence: TGTGCCAGCAGCTTAAACCCCCAGGACACTGAAGCTTTCTTT. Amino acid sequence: CASSLNPQDTEAFF.

The CDR3 spells CASGLVSTGLDTGELFF. Written as DNA, the CDR3 is TGTGCTAGTGGTTTGGTATCGACAGGGTTGGACACCGGGGAGCTGTTTTTT. The chain joins TRBV12-5 to TRBJ2-2; 7 positions match TRBD1. The CDR3 contains 17 residues. V shed 0 bases, J shed 3 bases, and the junction held 7 bases outside the gene matches. The germline V gene has CDR1 LGHNT and CDR2 FRNRAP.

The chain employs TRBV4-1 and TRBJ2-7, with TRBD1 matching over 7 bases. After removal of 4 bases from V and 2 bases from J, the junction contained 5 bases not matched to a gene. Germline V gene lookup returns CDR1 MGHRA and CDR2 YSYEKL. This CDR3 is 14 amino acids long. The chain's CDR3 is CASSPQGPAYEQYF. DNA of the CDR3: TGCGCCAGCAGCCCACAGGGGCCAGCCTACGAGCAGTACTTC.

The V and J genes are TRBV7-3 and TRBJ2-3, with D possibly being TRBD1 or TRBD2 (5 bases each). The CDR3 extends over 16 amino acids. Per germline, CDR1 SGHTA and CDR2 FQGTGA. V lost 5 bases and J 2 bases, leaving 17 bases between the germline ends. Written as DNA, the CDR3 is TGTGCCAGCAGCCTTCACGGGACGGAAGTCACAGATACGCAGTATTTT. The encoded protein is CASSLHGTEVTDTQYF.

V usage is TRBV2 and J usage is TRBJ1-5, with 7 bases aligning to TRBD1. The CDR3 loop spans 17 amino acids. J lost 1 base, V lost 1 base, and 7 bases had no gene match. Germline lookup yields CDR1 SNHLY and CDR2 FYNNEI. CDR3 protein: CASSEGSGGRSNQPQHF. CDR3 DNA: TGTGCCAGCAGTGAAGGGTCAGGGGGAAGGAGCAATCAGCCCCAGCATTTT.

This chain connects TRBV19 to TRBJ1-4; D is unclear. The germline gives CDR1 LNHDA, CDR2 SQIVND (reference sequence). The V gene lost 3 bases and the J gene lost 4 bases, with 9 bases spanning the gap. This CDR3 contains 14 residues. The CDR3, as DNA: TGTGCCAGTAGTATTAACATGAATAATGAAAAACTGTTTTTT. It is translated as CASSINMNNEKLFF.

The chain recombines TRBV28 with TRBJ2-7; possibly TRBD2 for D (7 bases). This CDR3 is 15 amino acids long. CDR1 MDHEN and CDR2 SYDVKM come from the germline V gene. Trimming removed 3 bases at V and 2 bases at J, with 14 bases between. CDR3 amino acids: CASSFPGGPTYEQYF. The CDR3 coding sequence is TGTGCCAGCAGTTTCCCCGGGGGGCCCACCTACGAGCAGTACTTC.

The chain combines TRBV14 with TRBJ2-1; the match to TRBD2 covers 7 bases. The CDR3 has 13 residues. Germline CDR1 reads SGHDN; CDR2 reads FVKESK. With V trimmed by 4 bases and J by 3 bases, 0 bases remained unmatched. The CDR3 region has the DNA TGTGCCAGCAGCCCGGGGGGCTACAATGAGCAGTTCTTC. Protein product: CASSPGGYNEQFF.

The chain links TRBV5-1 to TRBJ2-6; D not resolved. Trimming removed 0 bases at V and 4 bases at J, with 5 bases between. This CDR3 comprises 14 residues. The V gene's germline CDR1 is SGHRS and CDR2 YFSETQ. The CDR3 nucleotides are TGCGCCAGCAGCTTGGAAGGAGGGGCCAACGTCCTGACTTTC. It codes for CASSLEGGANVLTF.

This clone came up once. The CDR3: CASSQWRGQDKLFF. The CDR3 nucleotides are TGTGCCAGCAGTCAGTGGCGGGGACAGGACAAACTGTTTTTT. The chain combines TRBV6-5 with TRBJ1-4; 8 bases are a match to TRBD1. The CDR3 spans 14 residues. V was pared by 5 bases and J by 11 bases, with 10 bases of the junction left unmatched. Germline values: CDR1 MNHEY, CDR2 SVGAGI.

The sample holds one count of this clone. This chain's CDR3 is CASSRSGGAIYNEQFF. The CDR3 DNA sequence: TGTGCCAGCAGCCGTAGCGGGGGGGCCATTTACAATGAGCAGTTCTTC. The chain joins TRBV11-3 to TRBJ2-1; 11 bases match TRBD2. With V trimmed by 5 bases and J by 4 bases, 7 bases remained unmatched. Per the germline V gene, CDR1 is SGHNT and CDR2 is YENEEA. CDR3 length equals 16 residues.

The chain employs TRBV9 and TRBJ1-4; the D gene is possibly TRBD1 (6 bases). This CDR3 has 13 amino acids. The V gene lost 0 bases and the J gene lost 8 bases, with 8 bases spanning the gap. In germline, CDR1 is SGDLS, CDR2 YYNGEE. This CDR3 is CASSVETGEKLFF. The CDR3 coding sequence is TGTGCCAGCAGCGTAGAAACAGGGGAAAAACTGTTTTTT. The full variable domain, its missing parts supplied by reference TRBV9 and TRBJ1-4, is DSGVTQTPKHLITATGQRVTLRCSPRSGDLSVYWYQQSLDQGLQFLIQYYNGEERAKGNILERFSAQQFPDLHSELNLSSLELGDSALYFCASSVETGEKLFFGSGTQLSVL.

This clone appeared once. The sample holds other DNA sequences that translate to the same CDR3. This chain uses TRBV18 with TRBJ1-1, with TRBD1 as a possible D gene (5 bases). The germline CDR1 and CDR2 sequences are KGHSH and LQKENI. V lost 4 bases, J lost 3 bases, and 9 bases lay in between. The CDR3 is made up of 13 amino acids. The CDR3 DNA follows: TGTGCCAGCTCACGGGACCGCGACACTGAAGCTTTCTTT. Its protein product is CASSRDRDTEAFF.

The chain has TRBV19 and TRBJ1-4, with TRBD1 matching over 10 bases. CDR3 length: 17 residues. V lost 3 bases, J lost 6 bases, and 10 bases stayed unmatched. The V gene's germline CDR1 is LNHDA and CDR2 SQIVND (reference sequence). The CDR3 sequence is CASSIRPGQGPDEKLFF. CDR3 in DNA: TGTGCCAGTAGTATCCGACCGGGACAGGGGCCGGATGAAAAACTGTTTTTT.

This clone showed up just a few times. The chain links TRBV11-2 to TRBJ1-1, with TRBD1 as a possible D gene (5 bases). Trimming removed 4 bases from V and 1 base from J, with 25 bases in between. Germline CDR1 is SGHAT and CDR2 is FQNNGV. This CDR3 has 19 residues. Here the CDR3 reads CASSSSGRTRVVRNTEAFF. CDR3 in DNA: TGTGCCAGCAGCTCTAGCGGGCGAACCAGGGTAGTACGGAACACTGAAGCTTTCTTT.

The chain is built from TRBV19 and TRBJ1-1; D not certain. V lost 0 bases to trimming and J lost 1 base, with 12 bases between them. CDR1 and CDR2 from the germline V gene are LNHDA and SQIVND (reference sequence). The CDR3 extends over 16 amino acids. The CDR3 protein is CASSIDYGLQNTEAFF. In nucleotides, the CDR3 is TGTGCCAGTAGTATAGATTACGGCCTACAGAACACTGAAGCTTTCTTT. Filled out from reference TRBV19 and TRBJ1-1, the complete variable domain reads DGGITQSPKYLFRKEGQNVTLSCEQNLNHDAMYWYRQDPGQGLRLIYYSQIVNDFQKGDIAEGYSVSREKKESFPLTVTSAQKNPTAFYLCASSIDYGLQNTEAFFGQGTRLTVV.